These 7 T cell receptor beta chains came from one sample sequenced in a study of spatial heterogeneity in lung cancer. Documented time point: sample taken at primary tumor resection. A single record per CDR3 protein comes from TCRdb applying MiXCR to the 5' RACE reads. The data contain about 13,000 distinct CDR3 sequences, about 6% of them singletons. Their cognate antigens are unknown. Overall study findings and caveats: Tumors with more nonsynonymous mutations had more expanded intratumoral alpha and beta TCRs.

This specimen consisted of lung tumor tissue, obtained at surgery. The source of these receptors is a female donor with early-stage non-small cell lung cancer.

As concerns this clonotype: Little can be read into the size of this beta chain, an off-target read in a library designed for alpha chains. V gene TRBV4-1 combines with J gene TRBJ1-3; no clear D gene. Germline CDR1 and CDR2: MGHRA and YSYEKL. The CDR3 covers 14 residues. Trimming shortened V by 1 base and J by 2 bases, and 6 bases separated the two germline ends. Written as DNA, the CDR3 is TGCGCCAGCAGCCAAGCGTCAGCTGGAAACACCATATATTTT. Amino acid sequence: CASSQASAGNTIYF.

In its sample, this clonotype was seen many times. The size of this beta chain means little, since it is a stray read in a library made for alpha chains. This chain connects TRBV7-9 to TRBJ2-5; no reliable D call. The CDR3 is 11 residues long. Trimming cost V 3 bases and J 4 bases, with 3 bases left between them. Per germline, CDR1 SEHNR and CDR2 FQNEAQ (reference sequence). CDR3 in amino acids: CASSFVETQYF. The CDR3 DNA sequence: TGTGCCAGCAGCTTCGTAGAGACCCAGTACTTC.

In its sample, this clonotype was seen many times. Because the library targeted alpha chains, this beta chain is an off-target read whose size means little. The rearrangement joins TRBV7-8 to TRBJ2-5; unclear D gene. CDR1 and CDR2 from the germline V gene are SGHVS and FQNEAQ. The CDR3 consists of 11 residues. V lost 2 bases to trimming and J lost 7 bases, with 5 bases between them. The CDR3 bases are TGTGCCAGCAGCTTATCGGTGACCCAGTACTTC. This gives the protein CASSLSVTQYF. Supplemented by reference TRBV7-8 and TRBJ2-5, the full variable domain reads GAGVSQSPRYKVAKRGQDVALRCDPISGHVSLFWYQQALGQGPEFLTYFQNEAQLDKSGLPSDRFFAERPEGSVSTLKIQRTQQEDSAVYLCASSLSVTQYFGPGTRLLVL.

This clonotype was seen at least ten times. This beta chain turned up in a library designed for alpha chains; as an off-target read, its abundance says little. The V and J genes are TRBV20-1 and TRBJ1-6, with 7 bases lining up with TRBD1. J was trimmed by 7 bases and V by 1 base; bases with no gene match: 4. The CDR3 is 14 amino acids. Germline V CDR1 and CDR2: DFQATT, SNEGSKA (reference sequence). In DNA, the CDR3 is TGCAGTGCTAGAGTCGGGACAGACAATTCACCCCTCCACTTT. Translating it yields CSARVGTDNSPLHF.

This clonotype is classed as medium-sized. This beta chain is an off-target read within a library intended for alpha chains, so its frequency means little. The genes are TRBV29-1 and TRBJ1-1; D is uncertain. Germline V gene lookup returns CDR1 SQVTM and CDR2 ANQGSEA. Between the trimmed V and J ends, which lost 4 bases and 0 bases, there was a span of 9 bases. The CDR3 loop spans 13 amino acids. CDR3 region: CSVGLGLNTEAFF. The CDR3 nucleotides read TGCAGCGTTGGGTTGGGGTTGAACACTGAAGCTTTCTTT.

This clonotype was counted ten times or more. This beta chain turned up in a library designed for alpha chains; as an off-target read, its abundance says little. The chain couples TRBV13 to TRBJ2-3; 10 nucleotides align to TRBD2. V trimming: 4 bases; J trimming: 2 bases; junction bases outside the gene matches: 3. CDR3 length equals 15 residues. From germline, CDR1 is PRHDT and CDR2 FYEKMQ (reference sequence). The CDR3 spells CASSSTSGATDTQYF. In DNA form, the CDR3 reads TGTGCCAGCAGCTCAACTAGCGGGGCCACAGATACGCAGTATTTT.

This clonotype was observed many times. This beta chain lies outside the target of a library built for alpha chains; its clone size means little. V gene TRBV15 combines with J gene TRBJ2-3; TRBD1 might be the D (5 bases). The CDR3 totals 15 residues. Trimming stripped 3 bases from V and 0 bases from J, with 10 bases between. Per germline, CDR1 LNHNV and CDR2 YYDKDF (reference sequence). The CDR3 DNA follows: TGTGCCACCAGCAGCTACAGGCCTAGCACAGATACGCAGTATTTT. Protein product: CATSSYRPSTDTQYF.